These 10 T cell receptor beta chains came from one sample sequenced in a study. TRBV12-4/TRBJ1-2 clonotypes were amplified with adaptor-ligated barcode primers. TCRdb passed the multiplex PCR reads through MiXCR, listing each CDR3 protein once. This repertoire shows hundreds of distinct CDR3 sequences, more than 4.5% found once; its top ten account for roughly a sixth. The sample was memory CD4+ T cells sorted from blood. This sample's subset: memory CD4+ T cells, CD4+CD45RO+CD25-. Receptor source: a female donor with breast cancer.

This clonotype is classed as medium-sized (0.01 to 0.1%). The chain recombines TRBV12-3 or TRBV12-4 with TRBJ1-2, with 8 bases matching TRBD1. The junction had 14 bases not matched to a gene; V was cut back by 6 bases and J by 8 bases. The CDR3 is 15 amino acids. Here the CDR3 reads CASRGVRQGWRGYTF. CDR3 DNA: TGTGCCAGCAGAGGAGTAAGACAGGGGTGGAGAGGCTACACCTTC.

This clonotype occurred a few times. The chain employs TRBV12-3 or TRBV12-4 and TRBJ1-2; D is possibly TRBD1 (6 bases). V was cut by 6 bases and J by 2 bases, with 7 bases left in between. The CDR3 is 12 residues long. The CDR3 region has the DNA TGTGCCAGCAGACAGGGAAACTATGGCTACACCTTC. Amino acid sequence: CASRQGNYGYTF.

V usage is TRBV12-3 or TRBV12-4 and J usage is TRBJ1-2; 7 bases align to TRBD1. The ends lost 5 bases at V and 2 bases at J; junction bases unmatched: 2. The CDR3 runs 13 residues. DNA of the CDR3: TGTGCCAGCAGTAGACAGGGAAACTATGGCTACACCTTC. It encodes CASSRQGNYGYTF.

This clonotype is deemed medium-sized (0.01 to 0.1%). This rearrangement joins TRBV12-3 or TRBV12-4 to TRBJ1-2; D gene unclear. The CDR3 contains 15 residues. Trimming removed 2 bases at V and 4 bases at J, with 14 bases between. The chain's CDR3 is CASSLRHLYPYGYTF. The DNA for the CDR3 is TGTGCCAGCAGTTTAAGACACCTCTACCCCTATGGCTACACCTTC.

By share, this clonotype counts as medium-sized. This sequence joins TRBV12-3 or TRBV12-4 and TRBJ1-2; 7 bases agree with TRBD1. The CDR3 runs to 12 residues. The V segment lost 3 bases and the J segment 8 bases; nucleotides outside the gene matches: 3. The CDR3 DNA is TGTGCCAGCAGTTTGACAGGGAGAGGCTACACCTTC. Translating gives CASSLTGRGYTF.

By sample share, this clonotype is medium-sized. The chain combines TRBV12-3 or TRBV12-4 with TRBJ1-2; D is unclear. V was clipped by 5 bases and J by 3 bases, with 7 bases between them. The CDR3 has 12 residues. CDR3 DNA: TGTGCCAGCAGTGATGGTGACTATGGCTACACCTTC. Protein: CASSDGDYGYTF.

By share of the sample, this clonotype is medium-sized. V gene TRBV12-3 or TRBV12-4 combines with J gene TRBJ1-2; tentative D call: TRBD1 (5 bases). V was clipped by 7 bases and J by 5 bases, with 11 bases between them. The CDR3 contains 12 residues. In DNA form, the CDR3 reads TGTGCCAGCAAATTCAGGGAATATGGCTACACCTTC. Its protein is CASKFREYGYTF.

By sample fraction, this clonotype is large. The chain has TRBV12-3 or TRBV12-4 and TRBJ1-2; no firm D call. CDR3 length: 15 amino acids. V lost 3 bases and J lost 5, with 16 bases in between. The DNA for the CDR3 is TGTGCCAGCAGTTTCGGGCTCCGCACAACGTATGGCTACACCTTC. This gives the protein CASSFGLRTTYGYTF.

Within the sample, this clonotype is medium-sized. The chain has TRBV12-3 or TRBV12-4 and TRBJ1-2; D is possibly TRBD1 (6 bases). V lost 5 bases, J lost 4 bases, and 14 bases lay in between. This CDR3 is built from 14 residues. The CDR3 DNA follows: TGTGCCAGCAGTCTGGACAGAACGTCCTATGGCTACACCTTC. Translated, it gives CASSLDRTSYGYTF.

This clonotype qualifies as large. This chain joins TRBV12-3 or TRBV12-4 and TRBJ1-2; no firm D call. V dropped 1 base and J dropped 10 bases, with 10 bases sitting between them. The CDR3 has 12 residues. The CDR3 protein is CASSLELMVYTF. The CDR3 nucleotides read TGTGCCAGCAGTTTAGAGCTCATGGTCTACACCTTC.